Following are 13 T cell receptor beta chains from one sample sequenced in a study of blood T cell repertoires in COVID-19 (dated by TCRdb to about 2020). Library creation used the immunoSEQ multiplex PCR assay. TCRdb stores this immuneACCESS table with in-frame sequences only. Part of the clones is absent; in the studies checked, under half of the shortfall reflects unresolved V genes, and no reason is known for the rest. Present in this sample are about 160,000 clones, about 83% of which were seen just once. Of the sample, 13% falls within the top ten clones. Sample: peripheral blood. The source of these receptors is a man aged 65-85 years who had recovered from COVID-19.

This clone showed up just once. The chain employs TRBV6-5 and TRBJ1-2; 9 bases match TRBD1. V lost 7 bases and J lost 5; bases outside the gene matches: 8. CDR3 length: 14 residues. Looked up from germline, CDR1 is MNHEY and CDR2 is SVGAGI. This chain's CDR3 is CASNSDRGPYGYTF. The DNA of the CDR3 is TGTGCCAGCAACTCGGACAGGGGCCCTTATGGCTACACCTTC.

The rearrangement joins TRBV7-2 to TRBJ1-1; possibly TRBD1 for D (6 bases). V dropped 1 base and J dropped 5 bases, with 11 bases sitting between them. CDR3 length: 14 residues. Germline-derived CDR1 and CDR2 are SGHTA and FQGNSA. CDR3 nucleotide sequence: TGTGCCAGCAGCTTAGGGACAGCCGGGACTGAAGCTTTCTTT. Its protein is CASSLGTAGTEAFF. Full variable domain (rest looked up from reference TRBV7-2 and TRBJ1-1): GAGVSQSPSNKVTEKGKDVELRCDPISGHTALYWYRQSLGQGLEFLIYFQGNSAPDKSGLPSDRFSAERTGGSVSTLTIQRTQQEDSAVYLCASSLGTAGTEAFFGQGTRLTVV.

The J gene is TRBJ2-7, the V gene TRBV20-1; 11 bases match TRBD1. Germline V gene lookup returns CDR1 DFQATT and CDR2 SNEGSKA (reference sequence). The CDR3 spans 17 residues. V gave up 3 bases and J gave up 3 bases; unmatched junction bases: 13. CDR3 in amino acids: CSASTPAAGTGGYEQYF. DNA of the CDR3: TGCAGTGCTAGTACTCCCGCAGCTGGGACAGGGGGCTACGAGCAGTACTTC.

The rearrangement uses TRBV18 and TRBJ1-2, with 9 bases fitting TRBD1. The CDR3 contains 13 residues. V trimming: 0 bases; J trimming: 14 bases; junction bases outside the gene matches: 7. Germline V gene sequence: CDR1 KGHSH, CDR2 LQKENI. The CDR3 sequence: CASSPPGQGVRTF. The CDR3 DNA reads as TGTGCCAGCTCACCACCGGGACAGGGAGTGAGGACCTTC.

The CDR3 protein is CASTLGDRGGYTF. DNA for the CDR3: TGTGCCAGCACCTTAGGGGACAGGGGAGGCTACACCTTC. The chain couples TRBV6-5 to TRBJ1-2; TRBD1 aligns across 10 bases. Germline values: CDR1 MNHEY, CDR2 SVGAGI. This CDR3 comprises 13 residues. V lost 7 bases and J lost 8; bases outside the gene matches: 7.

The chain recombines TRBV24-1 with TRBJ2-7; D not resolved. Trimming cost V 2 bases and J 1 base, with 8 bases left between them. Germline CDR1 is KGHDR and CDR2 is SFDVKD. The CDR3 extends over 14 amino acids. The CDR3 reads CATSDSFRSYEQYF. The DNA for the CDR3 is TGTGCCACCAGTGATTCTTTCAGATCCTACGAGCAGTACTTC.

The chain employs TRBV9 and TRBJ2-1, with D perhaps TRBD2 (5 bases). Trimming took 2 bases from V and 0 from J, leaving 9 bases between them. The CDR3 extends over 15 amino acids. Germline values: CDR1 SGDLS, CDR2 YYNGEE. As DNA, the CDR3 is TGTGCCAGCAGCGTGGTAAGCGGCTCCTACAATGAGCAGTTCTTC. As protein: CASSVVSGSYNEQFF.

This rearrangement joins TRBV30 to TRBJ1-6; 9 nucleotides align to TRBD1. Per germline, CDR1 GTSNPN and CDR2 SVGIG (reference sequence). The trim removed 4 bases at V and 10 bases at J, leaving 8 bases unmatched. The CDR3 sequence is 14 residues long. CDR3 DNA sequence: TGTGCCTGGAATCCGGGACAGGGTGTCTCACCCCTCCACTTT. Translating it yields CAWNPGQGVSPLHF.

This clone showed up just a few times. The chain combines TRBV3-1 (or the pseudogene TRBV3-2) with TRBJ2-5; the D gene is possibly TRBD2 (6 bases). The CDR3 extends over 13 amino acids. V lost 3 bases and J lost 2, with 7 bases in between. Germline V lookup: CDR1 LGHDT, CDR2 YNNKEL (reference sequence). The CDR3 bases are TGTGCCAGCAGCCACGGAGGGCAAGAGACCCAGTACTTC. This encodes CASSHGGQETQYF.

The chain has TRBV29-1 and TRBJ2-5, with a weak D call TRBD2 (5 bases). Germline CDR1 and CDR2: SQVTM and ANQGSEA. The V and J ends lost 5 bases and 1 base respectively, with 14 bases between them. This CDR3 is built from 14 residues. CDR3 bases: TGCAGCGTTCTTGGTAGCGTCCTCCAAGAGACCCAGTACTTC. Protein product: CSVLGSVLQETQYF.

The CDR3 DNA is TGTGCCAGCAGCATACGGGGAGGGGACGAGGGGGATACGCAGTATTTT. This gives the protein CASSIRGGDEGDTQYF. The genes are TRBV9 and TRBJ2-3; 7 bases are shared with TRBD2. The germline V gene encodes CDR1 SGDLS and CDR2 YYNGEE. The CDR3 loop spans 16 amino acids. Trimming took 4 bases from V and 6 from J; bases not matched to a gene: 14.

This chain uses TRBV10-3 with TRBJ1-1, with D perhaps matching TRBD1 (5 bases). Trimming stripped 0 bases from V and 4 bases from J, with 9 bases between. Germline loops: CDR1 ENHRY, CDR2 SYGVKD. The CDR3 has 14 amino acids. CDR3 amino acids: CAISESDTTTEAFF. The CDR3 nucleotides read TGTGCCATCAGTGAGTCGGACACCACCACTGAAGCTTTCTTT.

This chain links TRBV11-2 with TRBJ2-1; weak D call: TRBD2 (5 bases). Germline V gives CDR1 SGHAT, CDR2 FQNNGV. V gave up 2 bases and J gave up 2 bases, with 7 bases separating them. The CDR3 has 14 amino acids. DNA of the CDR3: TGTGCCAGCAGCTTAAGGAGGACCTACAATGAGCAGTTCTTC. Translated, it gives CASSLRRTYNEQFF.